Sequencing of this T cell receptor (beta chain) was carried out in a study of CD8+CD57+ T cells in acquired aplastic anemia. Whole-study context: CD4+ and CD8+ cells, once sorted, gave DNA averaging 3.2 ug.

The germline V and J ends were trimmed by 5 bases and 7 bases, with 8 bases remaining between them. CDR1 MDHEN and CDR2 SYDVKM come from the germline V gene. The CDR3 extends over 11 amino acids. Patients selected for sequencing had displayed CD8+CD57+ cell expansion by flow cytometry. The sample holds a few counts of this clonotype. Researchers used genomic DNA as the template to profile TCR beta VDJ and CDR3. TCRdb independently ran MiXCR on the reads; one entry per CDR3 protein. The table shows 400,000 to 600,000 distinct CDR3 sequences, with around 30% occurring only once. V and J are TRBV28 and TRBJ1-2; D uncertain. The sample taken for sequencing was sorted CD4+, CD8+, or CD8+CD57+ T cells (not recorded which) from PBMCs. This TCR was sampled from a human donor with aplastic anemia. CDR3 sequence: CASSGVRGYTF. DNA of the CDR3: TGTGCCAGCAGTGGGGTGCGTGGCTACACCTTC.